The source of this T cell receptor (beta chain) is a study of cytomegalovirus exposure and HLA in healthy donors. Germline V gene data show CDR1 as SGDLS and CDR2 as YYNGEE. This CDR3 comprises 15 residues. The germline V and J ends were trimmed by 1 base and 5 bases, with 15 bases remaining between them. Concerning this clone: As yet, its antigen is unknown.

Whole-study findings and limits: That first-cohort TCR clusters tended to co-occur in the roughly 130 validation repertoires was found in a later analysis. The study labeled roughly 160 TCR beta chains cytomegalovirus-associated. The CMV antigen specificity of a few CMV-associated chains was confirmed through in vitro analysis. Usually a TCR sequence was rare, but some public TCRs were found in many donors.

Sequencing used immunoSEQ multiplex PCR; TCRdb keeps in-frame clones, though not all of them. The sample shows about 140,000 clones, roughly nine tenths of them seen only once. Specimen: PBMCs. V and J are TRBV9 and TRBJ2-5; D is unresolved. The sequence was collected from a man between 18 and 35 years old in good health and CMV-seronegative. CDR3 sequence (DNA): TGTGCCAGCAGCGTAATGGCAGGTTCATCGGAGACCCAGTACTTC. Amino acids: CASSVMAGSSETQYF.